Sequencing of this T cell receptor beta chain was carried out in a study of T cells in localized non-small cell lung cancer. This CDR3 spans 15 amino acids. V was pared by 2 bases and J by 5 bases, with 16 bases between. CDR1 is KGHSH and CDR2 is LQKENI in the germline V gene. This clone appeared a few times. As yet, its antigen is unknown. Libraries were prepared by immunoSEQ multiplex PCR; TCRdb keeps only in-frame clonotypes and omits some of them. The data show 2,500 or so clones, roughly a third seen once. Points from the study as a whole: As only one tumor region underwent sequencing, heterogeneity remains possible. Uninvolved neighboring lung showed the greatest T cell clonality, exceeding tumor.

V is TRBV18 and J is TRBJ2-7; no clear D gene. The clonotype comes from a man aged 40-75 years with stage II lung adenocarcinoma. The source was lung tumor tissue, collected before any cancer treatment. The CDR3 spells CASSPEPTRSDEQYF. Here the CDR3 DNA reads TGTGCCAGCTCACCAGAGCCTACCCGAAGCGACGAGCAGTACTTC.